This T cell receptor (beta chain) was identified during a study of T cells expressing NK-cell markers. Study as a whole: In the group of eight sequenced donors, seven were HCMV-seropositive and one was seronegative. Study-level findings and limits: For a handful of donors, these clonotypes were likewise the leading ones in the CD3+CD56-NKG2C+ fraction.

The length of the CDR3 is 18 residues. The germline CDR1 and CDR2 sequences are DFQATT and SNEGSKA (reference sequence). Remarks on this clonotype: The antigen remains undetermined.

TCRdb reprocessed the 5' RACE reads and reports one entry per CDR3 protein, with no DNA. Its table records a few hundred thousand distinct CDR3 sequences. Sequences were obtained from blood T cells: a sorted CD56 or NKG2C T cell subset, CD4+ or CD8+ T cells, or bulk PBMC T cells (not recorded which). V gene TRBV20-1 combines with J gene TRBJ2-1; the TCRdb D gene call, TRBD2, has no DNA to confirm it. The clonotype originates from a man aged 18 to 30 in good health. The CDR3 sequence: CSARDLGLAGAGRSEQFF.